The next 14 T cell receptor beta chains were all read from a single sample in a study of blood T cells in healthy people across ages. Primers used in a second PCR of about 7 to 12 cycles were a sample-barcoded 5' primer and a J-beta primer mix. A single record per CDR3 protein comes from TCRdb applying MiXCR to the 5' RACE reads. Found here are more than 1,400,000 distinct CDR3 sequences, around two fifths of them singletons; the top ten hold approximately 7.9%. The sequenced sample consisted of blood. Receptor source: a woman aged 18-35 years in good health.

The J gene is TRBJ2-5, the V gene TRBV12-3 or TRBV12-4, with 15 bases lining up with TRBD2. The trim removed 5 bases at V and 5 bases at J, leaving 6 bases unmatched. This CDR3 comprises 16 residues. As DNA, the CDR3 is TGTGCCAGCAGTCCAGGACTAGCGGGAGGGCCCGAGACCCAGTACTTC. Residues: CASSPGLAGGPETQYF.

This clonotype showed up just a few times. This chain uses TRBV28 with TRBJ2-7; TRBD1 is a possible D gene (5 bases). Germline CDR1 and CDR2: MDHEN and SYDVKM. The CDR3 runs to 13 residues. V gave up 7 bases and J gave up 6 bases, with 16 bases separating them. CDR3 loop: CASIPTVGVEQYF. In DNA form, the CDR3 reads TGTGCCAGCATCCCAACGGTAGGGGTCGAGCAGTACTTC.

V gene TRBV5-1 combines with J gene TRBJ2-1; 7 bases map to TRBD1. Germline CDR1 and CDR2: SGHRS and YFSETQ. V dropped 2 bases and J dropped 2; count of bases not matched to a gene: 13. The CDR3 spans 18 residues. The CDR3 here is CASSLDPRDSDTYNEQFF. The CDR3 nucleotides are TGCGCCAGCAGCTTAGACCCTCGGGACAGCGATACCTACAATGAGCAGTTCTTC.

The gene calls are TRBV6-2 or TRBV6-3 and TRBJ2-3, with 11 bases lining up with TRBD2. CDR1 is MNHEY, CDR2 SVGEGT, per germline. This CDR3 is 15 amino acids long. Trimming removed 7 bases from V and 0 bases from J; junction bases left unmatched: 3. The CDR3 DNA follows: TGTGCCAGCACTGTAGCGGGGGGGAGCACAGATACGCAGTATTTT. Its translation: CASTVAGGSTDTQYF.

The V gene is TRBV30, the J gene TRBJ1-4, with a weak D call TRBD1 (6 bases). Germline-derived CDR1 and CDR2 are GTSNPN and SVGIG (reference sequence). The CDR3 is 14 amino acids. V was shortened by 2 bases and J by 7 bases, with 14 bases between the two germline ends. CDR3 amino acids: CAWSRGGFGEKLFF. DNA for the CDR3: TGTGCCTGGAGTAGGGGGGGATTTGGTGAAAAACTGTTTTTT. Complete variable domain (other parts from reference TRBV30 and TRBJ1-4): SQTIHQWPATLVQPVGSPLSLECTVEGTSNPNLYWYRQAAGRGLQLLFYSVGIGQISSEVPQNLSASRPQDRQFILSSKKLLLSDSGFYLCAWSRGGFGEKLFFGSGTQLSVL.

The DNA for the CDR3 is TGTGCCAGCACCTGGGACCGGTCCTATGGCTACACCTTC. The encoded protein is CASTWDRSYGYTF. The chain combines TRBV6-5 with TRBJ1-2; weak D call: TRBD1 (5 bases). V lost 7 bases and J lost 4, with 13 bases in between. The V gene's germline CDR1 is MNHEY and CDR2 SVGAGI. The CDR3 loop spans 13 amino acids.

In its sample, this clonotype was seen once. This chain joins TRBV2 and TRBJ1-2, with D possibly being TRBD1 (5 bases). Germline V gives CDR1 SNHLY, CDR2 FYNNEI. The CDR3 contains 13 residues. V was shortened by 8 bases and J by 3 bases, with 13 bases between the two germline ends. The CDR3 nucleotides are TGTGCCAGCCTCCCCGGGGGGGACTATGGCTACACCTTC. Translated: CASLPGGDYGYTF.

V gene TRBV19 combines with J gene TRBJ2-3; D unresolved. The V end lost 7 bases, the J end lost 4 bases, and 15 bases lay between the germline ends. This CDR3 spans 14 amino acids. The germline V gene encodes CDR1 LNHDA and CDR2 SQIVND (reference sequence). In nucleotides, the CDR3 is TGTGCCAGTAACCGCAGACGGAAATCAGATACGCAGTATTTT. Translating it yields CASNRRRKSDTQYF. Full variable domain (rest looked up from reference TRBV19 and TRBJ2-3): DGGITQSPKYLFRKEGQNVTLSCEQNLNHDAMYWYRQDPGQGLRLIYYSQIVNDFQKGDIAEGYSVSREKKESFPLTVTSAQKNPTAFYLCASNRRRKSDTQYFGPGTRLTVL.

This clonotype was counted a few times. The V call is TRBV6-5, the J call TRBJ2-3; 12 nucleotides line up with TRBD2. In germline, CDR1 is MNHEY, CDR2 SVGAGI. After removal of 6 bases from V and 4 bases from J, the junction contained 8 bases not matched to a gene. The CDR3 has 16 residues. CDR3 nucleotides: TGTGCCAGCAGCCCTCGACTAGCGGGAGTACCAGATACGCAGTATTTT. Protein product: CASSPRLAGVPDTQYF.

The V gene is TRBV11-1, the J gene TRBJ1-2; D might be TRBD1 (6 bases). There are 13 residues in the CDR3. Germline V CDR1 and CDR2: SGHAT, FQDESV (reference sequence). The V and J ends lost 0 bases and 4 bases respectively, with 6 bases between them. CDR3 region: CASSLADSYGYTF. The CDR3 nucleotides read TGTGCCAGCAGCTTAGCGGACAGCTATGGCTACACCTTC.

This sequence joins TRBV4-1 and TRBJ2-3; 9 positions agree with TRBD2. V shed 0 bases, J shed 3 bases, and the junction held 13 bases outside the gene matches. This CDR3 spans 19 amino acids. Germline V CDR1 and CDR2: MGHRA, YSYEKL. The CDR3 spells CASSQDSPIAGVGTDTQYF. DNA for the CDR3: TGCGCCAGCAGCCAAGATTCCCCAATAGCGGGAGTTGGGACAGATACGCAGTATTTT.

J is TRBJ2-7 and V is TRBV4-2; 10 nucleotides line up with TRBD2. This CDR3 is 16 amino acids long. Trimming took 4 bases from V and 7 from J; bases not matched to a gene: 13. In germline, CDR1 is LGHNA, CDR2 YNFKEQ. The CDR3 DNA sequence: TGTGCCAGCAGCCTACTAACAGCGGGGGGGGGCAATGAGCAGTACTTC. Its translation: CASSLLTAGGGNEQYF.

The chain uses TRBV20-1 and TRBJ2-5; D gene uncertain. Germline CDR1 DFQATT, CDR2 SNEGSKA (reference sequence). The V gene lost 1 base and the J gene lost 4 bases, with 16 bases spanning the gap. The CDR3 is made up of 15 amino acids. The CDR3 DNA reads as TGCAGTGCTAGAGGGATTGACTCTGTTCGAGAGACCCAGTACTTC. This sequence encodes CSARGIDSVRETQYF.

The V and J genes are TRBV6-1 and TRBJ1-1; 7 positions match TRBD1. The germline V gene encodes CDR1 MNHNS and CDR2 SASEGT. Trimming removed 0 bases from V and 7 bases from J; junction bases left unmatched: 8. This CDR3 region has 15 residues. The CDR3 sequence: CASSEAVTGTYEAFF. The CDR3 DNA reads TGTGCCAGCAGTGAAGCGGTGACAGGGACCTATGAAGCTTTCTTT.